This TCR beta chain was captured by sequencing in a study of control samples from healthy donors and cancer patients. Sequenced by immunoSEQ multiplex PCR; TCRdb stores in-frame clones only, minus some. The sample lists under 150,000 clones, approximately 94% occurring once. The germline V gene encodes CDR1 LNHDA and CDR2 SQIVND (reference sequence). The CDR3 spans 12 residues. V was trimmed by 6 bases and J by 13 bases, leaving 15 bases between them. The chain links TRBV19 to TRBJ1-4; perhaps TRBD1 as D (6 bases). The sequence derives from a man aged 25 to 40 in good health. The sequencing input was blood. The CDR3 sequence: CASSPHRVALFF. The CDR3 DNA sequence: TGTGCCAGTAGCCCTCACAGGGTAGCACTGTTTTTT.